This record looks at one T cell receptor beta chain sequence and its context. This clone was observed once. No cognate antigen has been identified for it. Base-call qualities are not available, and no considerably larger clone is one nucleotide away. Counted from cysteine to phenylalanine, this CDR3 has 16 amino acids. Only CDR3 DNA is held: 48 bases, read in frame from base 1. The germline V and J ends show losses of 0 bases and 7 bases respectively, and no gene match explains 10 bases of the junction. The germline V gene specifies SGHRS as CDR1 and YFSETQ as CDR2. The data were taken from a study of blood T cell repertoires in COVID-19 (TCRdb year 2020). In the study overall: Samples covering the acute and convalescent phases of COVID-19 were provided by collaborators in the United States, Italy and Spain. The prospective study material was composed of cDNA or gDNA derived from T cells, B-cell-depleted T cells, or PBMCs. Subjects who had been exposed to COVID-19, were actively infected with it, or had recovered from it provided the deeply sampled blood TCRbeta repertoires that made up the dataset. The repertoires were released in a freely available public database intended as a resource for research on the immune response to SARS-CoV-2. Samples were obtained from the ongoing ImmuneRACE study (first 160 participants) and from 1,254 subjects provided by 6 global collaborators. A de-identified subject ID, COVID-19 status, age in years and sex were almost always included in the sample metadata. Where available, HLA class I and class II types were obtained from metadata supplied by the sample provider rather than from assay-based typing. Study-wide conclusions, independent of this receptor: Clinical and demographic metadata were provided uncurated, with the amount varying by source and participant.

The immunoSEQ Assay, a bias-controlled multiplex PCR, was used to amplify TCRbeta CDR3 regions from genomic DNA. Turning to the authors' computational methods: The number of nucleated cells in each sample was estimated from the amplification of reference gene primers within the assay. Sequence reads were collapsed and filtered to measure the absolute abundance of every unique TCRbeta CDR3 rearrangement. For each sample, productive Simpson clonality was calculated as the square root of Simpson's diversity index across productive rearrangements. Sourced from immuneACCESS, this table was stored by TCRdb with only in-frame sequences that have V and J called. A share of the clones is absent; for the studies checked, an unresolved V gene accounts for under half, and the remainder has no known explanation. V, J and clone size are those of that table, while D and trimming were read from the DNA. For this sample there are under 45,000 clones; more than 75% appear just once. The ten largest clones take up around a quarter of the sample.

Collaborating institutions collected whole blood in K2EDTA tubes following their own protocols. For TCRbeta analysis, collaborators shipped samples in one of three forms: frozen whole blood, isolated PBMCs, or DNA extracted from either of those sample types. The sequence is built from TRBV5-1 and TRBJ1-2; a stretch of 9 junction bases matches TRBD1. The sequencing input was peripheral blood. The clonotype originates from an older man with acute or convalescent COVID-19. The CDR3 region has the sequence CASSLGSTGGAGGYTF. The DNA is as follows: TGCGCCAGCAGCTTGGGATCCACAGGGGGCGCGGGTGGCTACACCTTC.